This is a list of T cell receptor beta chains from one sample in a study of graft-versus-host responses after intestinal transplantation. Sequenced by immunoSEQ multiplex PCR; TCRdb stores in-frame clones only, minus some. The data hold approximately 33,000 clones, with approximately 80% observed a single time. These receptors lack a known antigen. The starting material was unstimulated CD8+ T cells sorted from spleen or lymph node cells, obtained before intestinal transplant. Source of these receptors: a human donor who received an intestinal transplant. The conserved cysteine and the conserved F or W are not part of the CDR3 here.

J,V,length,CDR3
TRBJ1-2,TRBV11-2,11,ASSLGRNYGYT
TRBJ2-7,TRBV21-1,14,ASTEIPGTGVYEQY
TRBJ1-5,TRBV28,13,ASSFWDRQPQPQH
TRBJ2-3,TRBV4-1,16,ASSTPLDPVRGTDTQY
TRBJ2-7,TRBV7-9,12,ASSEGTTSYEQY
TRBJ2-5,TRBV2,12,ASSLWADQETQY
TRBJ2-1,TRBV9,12,ASSLADRRNEQF
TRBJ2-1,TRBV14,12,ASSLQGMYNEQF
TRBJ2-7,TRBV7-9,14,ASSRDRDGISYEQY
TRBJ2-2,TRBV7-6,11,ASSLTGTGELF
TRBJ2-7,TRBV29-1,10,SVGQGVYEQY
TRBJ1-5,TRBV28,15,ASSLVLRQGGNQPQH
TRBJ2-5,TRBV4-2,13,ASSRRGTDSIEQY
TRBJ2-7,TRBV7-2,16,ASSLRVSTRADLMEQY
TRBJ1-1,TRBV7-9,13,ASSPPSRLRGEAF